Listed below are T cell receptor beta chains from one sample, sequenced in a study of memory CD4+ T cells and cytomegalovirus serostatus. The data were produced by immunoSEQ multiplex PCR, yet TCRdb's version contains in-frame clones alone and is incomplete. The sample has more than 50,000 clones; under 80% are singletons. Sequencing was carried out using memory CD4+ T cells from blood. These receptors came from an adult in good health and CMV-seronegative. CDR3s leave out the opening cysteine and the closing phenylalanine or tryptophan. D genes are given only for firm matches.

j_call,d_call,v_call,cdr3_aa
TRBJ2-5,-,TRBV20-1,SARSETQY
TRBJ2-7,TRBD1,TRBV6-5,ASQGTGVYEQY
TRBJ1-5,TRBD1,TRBV7-2,ASSTNRGTPGNQPQH
TRBJ1-1,TRBD1,TRBV2,ASIRDRGGTEAF
TRBJ2-7,-,TRBV10-3,AITEDGFYEQY
TRBJ1-1,-,TRBV29-1,SVIQGDLNTEAF
TRBJ2-1,-,TRBV5-1,ASSPGAWGGVAGSYNEQF
TRBJ1-6,TRBD1,TRBV9,ASSSTGSYNSPLH
TRBJ1-4,TRBD1,TRBV7-2,ASSSRQGRFNEKLF
TRBJ2-3,-,TRBV6-5,ASSYSIGGGTDTQY
TRBJ1-6,-,TRBV7-2,ASTNPAAFIAPLH
TRBJ1-3,-,TRBV21-1,ASSKTGSSGNTIY
TRBJ1-2,-,TRBV28,ASSDLRDGYT
TRBJ1-1,-,TRBV19,ASSIAGSAEAF
TRBJ1-4,-,TRBV28,ASSLSGLNEKLF
TRBJ2-7,-,TRBV5-1,ASSLAGTPTYEQY
TRBJ1-1,-,TRBV10-3,AISEFDGGEAF
TRBJ1-2,-,TRBV7-2,ASNLGDTFYGYT
TRBJ1-1,-,TRBV7-2,ASSLARAGVEAF
TRBJ2-7,TRBD2,TRBV6-5,ASRDGLAGGVN
TRBJ2-1,TRBD2,TRBV6-5,ASTGLAGGLLI
TRBJ2-6,-,TRBV5-5,ASSLTGTGANVLT
TRBJ2-1,-,TRBV28,ASSVIFQKGNEQF
TRBJ1-6,TRBD1,TRBV7-9,ASSLTGPYSPLH
TRBJ1-3,-,TRBV5-4,ASSLRGSGNTIY
TRBJ1-1,-,TRBV30,AWNGVMNTEAF
TRBJ1-2,-,TRBV19,ASSPGRRGYT
TRBJ1-5,TRBD1,TRBV29-1,SVGTGGNQPQH
TRBJ1-5,-,TRBV7-2,ASSSRGNQPQH
TRBJ2-7,TRBD1,TRBV13,ASSSGQGSYEQY
TRBJ1-1,-,TRBV10-3,AISETMPAAGATEAF
TRBJ2-2,TRBD1,TRBV11-1,ASSPDPGTGVTGELF
TRBJ1-6,TRBD1,TRBV5-1,ASSLGGTGNSPLH
TRBJ2-2,TRBD2,TRBV7-2,ASSLRAGGFTGELF
TRBJ2-7,TRBD2,TRBV7-2,ASSLKLVAGALTYEQY
TRBJ1-4,-,TRBV18,ASSPVGGANEKLF
TRBJ2-1,-,TRBV28,ASSLEPENNEQF
TRBJ1-5,-,TRBV30,AWSEGGGRNQPQH
TRBJ1-4,-,TRBV14,ASARTVADEKLF
TRBJ1-3,-,TRBV5-6,ASSLGLGSAGNTIY